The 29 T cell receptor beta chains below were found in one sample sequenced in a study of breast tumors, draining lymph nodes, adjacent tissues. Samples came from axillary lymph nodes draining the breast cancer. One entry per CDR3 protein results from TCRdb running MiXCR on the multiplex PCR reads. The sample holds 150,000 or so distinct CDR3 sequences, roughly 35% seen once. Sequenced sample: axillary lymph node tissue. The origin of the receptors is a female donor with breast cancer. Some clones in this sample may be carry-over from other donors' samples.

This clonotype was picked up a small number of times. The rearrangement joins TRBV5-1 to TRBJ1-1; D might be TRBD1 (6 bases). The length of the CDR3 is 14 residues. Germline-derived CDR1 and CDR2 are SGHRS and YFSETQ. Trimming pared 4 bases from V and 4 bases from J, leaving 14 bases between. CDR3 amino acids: CASSQDSLGTEAFF. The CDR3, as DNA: TGCGCCAGCAGCCAGGACAGTCTGGGCACTGAAGCTTTCTTT.

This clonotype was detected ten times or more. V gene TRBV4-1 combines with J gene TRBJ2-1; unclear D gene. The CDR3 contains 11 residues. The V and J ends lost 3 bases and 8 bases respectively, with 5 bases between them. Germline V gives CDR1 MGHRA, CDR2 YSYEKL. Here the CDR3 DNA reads TGCGCCAGCAGCCAGACACATGAGCAGTTCTTC. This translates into CASSQTHEQFF.

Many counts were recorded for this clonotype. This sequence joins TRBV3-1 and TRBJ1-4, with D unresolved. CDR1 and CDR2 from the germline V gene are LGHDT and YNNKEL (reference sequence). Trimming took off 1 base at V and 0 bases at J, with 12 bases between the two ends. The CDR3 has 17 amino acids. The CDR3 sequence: CASSQGVSFATNEKLFF. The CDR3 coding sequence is TGTGCCAGCAGCCAAGGGGTCAGTTTTGCAACTAATGAAAAACTGTTTTTT. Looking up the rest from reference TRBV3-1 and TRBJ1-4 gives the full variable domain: DTAVSQTPKYLVTQMGNDKSIKCEQNLGHDTMYWYKQDSKKFLKIMFSYNNKELIINETVPNRFSPKSPDKAHLNLHINSLELGDSAVYFCASSQGVSFATNEKLFFGSGTQLSVL.

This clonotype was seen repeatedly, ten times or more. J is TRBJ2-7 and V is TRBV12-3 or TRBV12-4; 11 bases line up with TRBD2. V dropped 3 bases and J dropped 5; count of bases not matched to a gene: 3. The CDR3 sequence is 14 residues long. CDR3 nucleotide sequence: TGTGCCAGCAGTTTTAGCGGGGGGGCGAACGAGCAGTACTTC. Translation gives CASSFSGGANEQYF.

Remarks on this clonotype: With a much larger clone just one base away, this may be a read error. The CDR3: CSARGPTGEPFF. The CDR3 bases are TGCAGTGCCAGAGGTCCTACCGGGGAGCCGTTTTTT. The V gene is TRBV20-1, the J gene TRBJ2-2, with D possibly being TRBD2 (5 bases). This CDR3 is 12 amino acids long. Germline-derived CDR1 and CDR2 are DFQATT and SNEGSKA (reference sequence).

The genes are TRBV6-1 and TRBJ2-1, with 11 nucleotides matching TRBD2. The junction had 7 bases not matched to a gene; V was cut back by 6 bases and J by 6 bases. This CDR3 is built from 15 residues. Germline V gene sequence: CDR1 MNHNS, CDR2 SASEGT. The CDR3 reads CASRPSGRPLNEQFF. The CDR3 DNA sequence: TGTGCCAGCAGACCTAGCGGGAGGCCTCTCAATGAGCAGTTCTTC.

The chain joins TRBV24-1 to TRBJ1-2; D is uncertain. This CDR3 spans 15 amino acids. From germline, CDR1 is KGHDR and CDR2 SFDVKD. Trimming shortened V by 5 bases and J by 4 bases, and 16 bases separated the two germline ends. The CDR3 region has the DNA TGTGCCACCAGTGCTAGAGATCTGGGTGCCTATGGCTACACCTTC. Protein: CATSARDLGAYGYTF.

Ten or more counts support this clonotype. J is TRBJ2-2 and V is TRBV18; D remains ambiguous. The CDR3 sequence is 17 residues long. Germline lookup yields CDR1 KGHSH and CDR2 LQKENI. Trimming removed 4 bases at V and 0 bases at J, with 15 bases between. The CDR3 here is CASSRQSRVTNTGELFF. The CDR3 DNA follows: TGTGCCAGCTCACGGCAAAGTAGGGTAACGAACACCGGGGAGCTGTTTTTT.

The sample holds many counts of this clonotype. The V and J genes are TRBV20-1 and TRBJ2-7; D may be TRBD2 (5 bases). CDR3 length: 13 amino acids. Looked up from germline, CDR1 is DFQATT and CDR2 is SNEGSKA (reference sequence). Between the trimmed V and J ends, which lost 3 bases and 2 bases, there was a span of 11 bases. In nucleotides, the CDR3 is TGCAGTGCTAGCGACGGGGTGACCTACGAGCAGTACTTC. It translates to CSASDGVTYEQYF.

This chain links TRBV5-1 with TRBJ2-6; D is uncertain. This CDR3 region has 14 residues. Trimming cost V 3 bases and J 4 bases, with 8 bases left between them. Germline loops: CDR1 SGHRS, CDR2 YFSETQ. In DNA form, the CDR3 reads TGCGCCAGCAGCTCAGATCCGGGGGCCAACGTCCTGACTTTC. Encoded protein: CASSSDPGANVLTF.

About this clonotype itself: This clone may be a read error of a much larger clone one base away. This CDR3 reads CSARVEVSKTQPQHF. CDR3 nucleotide sequence: TGCAGTGCTAGAGTTGAGGTCAGTAAAACTCAGCCCCAGCATTTT. The gene calls are TRBV20-1 and TRBJ1-5; D is ambiguous. Germline V gene sequence: CDR1 DFQATT, CDR2 SNEGSKA (reference sequence). This CDR3 is built from 15 residues. V dropped 1 base and J dropped 6 bases, with 16 bases sitting between them.

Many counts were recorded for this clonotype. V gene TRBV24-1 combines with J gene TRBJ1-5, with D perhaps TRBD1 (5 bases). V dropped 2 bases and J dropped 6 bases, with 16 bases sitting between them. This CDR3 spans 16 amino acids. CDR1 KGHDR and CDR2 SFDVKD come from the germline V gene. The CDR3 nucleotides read TGTGCCACCAGTGATTCGGGGAGGGGTTTAGGTCAGCCCCAGCATTTT. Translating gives CATSDSGRGLGQPQHF.

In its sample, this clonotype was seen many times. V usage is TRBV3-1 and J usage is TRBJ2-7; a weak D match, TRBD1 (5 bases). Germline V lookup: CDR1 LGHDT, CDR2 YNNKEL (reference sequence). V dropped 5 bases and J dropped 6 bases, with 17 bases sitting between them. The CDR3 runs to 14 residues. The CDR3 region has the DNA TGTGCCAGCAGCAGTGGGGCCTCTCGGACCGAGCAGTACTTC. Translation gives CASSSGASRTEQYF.

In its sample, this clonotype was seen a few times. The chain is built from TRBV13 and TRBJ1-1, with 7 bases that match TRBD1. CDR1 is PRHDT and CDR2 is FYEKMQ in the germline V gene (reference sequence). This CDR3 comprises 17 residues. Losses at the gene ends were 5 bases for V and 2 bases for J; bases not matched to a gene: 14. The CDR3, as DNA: TGTGCCAGCAGCCCATTCAGGGGGACACGGGCAAACACTGAAGCTTTCTTT. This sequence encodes CASSPFRGTRANTEAFF.

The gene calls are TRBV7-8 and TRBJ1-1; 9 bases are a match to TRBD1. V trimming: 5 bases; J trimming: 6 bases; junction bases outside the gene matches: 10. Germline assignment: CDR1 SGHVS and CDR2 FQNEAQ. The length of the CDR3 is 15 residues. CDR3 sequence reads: CASSETGTGTSEAFF. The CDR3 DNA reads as TGTGCCAGCAGCGAGACCGGGACAGGGACCTCTGAAGCTTTCTTT.

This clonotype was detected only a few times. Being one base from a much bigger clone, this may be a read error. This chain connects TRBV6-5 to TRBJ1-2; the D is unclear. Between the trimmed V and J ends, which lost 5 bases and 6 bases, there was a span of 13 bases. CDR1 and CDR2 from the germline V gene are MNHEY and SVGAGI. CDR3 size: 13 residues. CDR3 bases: TGTGCCAGCAGTCCTCGAGACTCTCATGGCTACACCTTC. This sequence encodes CASSPRDSHGYTF.

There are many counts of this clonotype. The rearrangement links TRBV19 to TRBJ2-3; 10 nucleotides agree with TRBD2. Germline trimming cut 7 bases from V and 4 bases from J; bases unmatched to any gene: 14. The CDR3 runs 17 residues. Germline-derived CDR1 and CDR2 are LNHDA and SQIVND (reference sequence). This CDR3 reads CASTPAGSGGVADTQYF. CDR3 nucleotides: TGTGCCAGTACCCCAGCGGGCAGCGGGGGGGTGGCAGATACGCAGTATTTT.

CDR3 region: CASSYGQGANRYGYTF. CDR3 coding DNA: TGTGCCAGCAGCTACGGACAGGGGGCCAACCGCTATGGCTACACCTTC. This chain uses TRBV11-2 with TRBJ1-2, with TRBD1 identical over 11 bases. The CDR3 consists of 16 residues. Germline CDR1 and CDR2: SGHAT and FQNNGV. Trimming took 4 bases from V and 4 from J; bases not matched to a gene: 8.

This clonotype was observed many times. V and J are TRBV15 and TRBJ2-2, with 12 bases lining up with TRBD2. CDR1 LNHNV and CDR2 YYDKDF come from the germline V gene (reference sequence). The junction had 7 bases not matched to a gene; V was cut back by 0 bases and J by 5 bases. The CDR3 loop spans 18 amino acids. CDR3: CATSRDPPTSGGTGELFF. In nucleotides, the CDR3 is TGTGCCACCAGCAGAGACCCACCGACTAGCGGGGGAACCGGGGAGCTGTTTTTT.

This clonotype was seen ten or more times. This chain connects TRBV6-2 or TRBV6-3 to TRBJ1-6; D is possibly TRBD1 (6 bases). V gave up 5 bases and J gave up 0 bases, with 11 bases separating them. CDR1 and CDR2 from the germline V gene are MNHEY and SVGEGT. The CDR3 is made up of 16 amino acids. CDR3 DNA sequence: TGTGCCAGCAGTCTCGACAGGAGCTCCTATAATTCACCCCTCCACTTT. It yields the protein CASSLDRSSYNSPLHF.

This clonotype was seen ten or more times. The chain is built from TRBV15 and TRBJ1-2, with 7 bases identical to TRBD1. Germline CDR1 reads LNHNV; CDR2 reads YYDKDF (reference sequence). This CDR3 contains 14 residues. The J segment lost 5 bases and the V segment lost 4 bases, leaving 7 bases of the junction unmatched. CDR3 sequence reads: CATSIGDRGYGYTF. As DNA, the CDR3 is TGTGCCACCAGCATAGGGGACAGAGGATATGGCTACACCTTC.

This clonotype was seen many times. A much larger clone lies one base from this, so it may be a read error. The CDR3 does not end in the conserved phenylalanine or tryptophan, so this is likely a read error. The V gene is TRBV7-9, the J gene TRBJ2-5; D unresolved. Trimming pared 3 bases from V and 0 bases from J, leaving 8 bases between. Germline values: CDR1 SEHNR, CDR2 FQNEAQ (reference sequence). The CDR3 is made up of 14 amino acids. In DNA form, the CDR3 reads TGTGCCAGCAGCTTCGCACGGCACCAAGAGACCCAGTACCTC. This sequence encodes CASSFARHQETQYL.

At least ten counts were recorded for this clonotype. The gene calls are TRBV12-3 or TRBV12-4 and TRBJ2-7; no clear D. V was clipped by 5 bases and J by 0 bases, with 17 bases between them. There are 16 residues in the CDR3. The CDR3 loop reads CASSTDWVRSSYEQYF. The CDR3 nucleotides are TGTGCCAGCAGTACCGATTGGGTCCGCAGCTCCTACGAGCAGTACTTC.

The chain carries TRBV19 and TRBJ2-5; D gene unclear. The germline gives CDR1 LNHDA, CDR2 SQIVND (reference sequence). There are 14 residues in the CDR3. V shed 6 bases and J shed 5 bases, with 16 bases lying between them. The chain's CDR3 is CASSPIPASETQYF. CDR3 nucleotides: TGTGCCAGTAGCCCTATTCCTGCTTCGGAGACCCAGTACTTC.

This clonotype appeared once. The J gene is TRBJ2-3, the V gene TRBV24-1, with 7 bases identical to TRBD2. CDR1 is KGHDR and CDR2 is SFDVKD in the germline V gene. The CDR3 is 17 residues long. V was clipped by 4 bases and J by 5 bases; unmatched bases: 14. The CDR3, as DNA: TGTGCCACCAGTGAGCCAAGTGGCGGGGGATTTGGAGATACGCAGTATTTT. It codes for CATSEPSGGGFGDTQYF.

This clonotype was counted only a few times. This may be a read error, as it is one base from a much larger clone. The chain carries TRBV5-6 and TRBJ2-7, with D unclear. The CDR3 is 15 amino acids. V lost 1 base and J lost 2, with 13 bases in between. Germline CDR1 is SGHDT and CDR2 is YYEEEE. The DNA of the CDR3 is TGTGCCAGCAGCTTGCTAACGGACGCCCCCTACGAGCAGTACTTC. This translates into CASSLLTDAPYEQYF.

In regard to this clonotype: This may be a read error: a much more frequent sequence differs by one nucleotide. The CDR3 sequence is CASGRPRTVSYEQYF. Written as DNA, the CDR3 is TGTGCCAGCGGCCGCCCACGGACAGTCTCCTACGAGCAGTACTTC. The genes are TRBV6-1 and TRBJ2-7; D is perhaps TRBD1 (6 bases). V gave up 8 bases and J gave up 0 bases, with 17 bases separating them. CDR1 and CDR2 from the germline V gene are MNHNS and SASEGT. The CDR3 covers 15 residues.

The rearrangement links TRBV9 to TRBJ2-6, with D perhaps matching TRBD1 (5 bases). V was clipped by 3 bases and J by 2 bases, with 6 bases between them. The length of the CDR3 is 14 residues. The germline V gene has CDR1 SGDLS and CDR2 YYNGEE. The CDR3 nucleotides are TGTGCCAGCAGCGCAGGGCCTGGGGCCAACGTCCTGACTTTC. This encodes CASSAGPGANVLTF.

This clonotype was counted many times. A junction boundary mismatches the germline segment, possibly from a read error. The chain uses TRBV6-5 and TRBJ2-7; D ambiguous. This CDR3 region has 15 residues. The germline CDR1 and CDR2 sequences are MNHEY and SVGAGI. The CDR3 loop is CASSHSTGRFYEQYF. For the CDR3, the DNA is TGTGCCAGCAGTCACTCGACGGGCAGGTTCTACGAGCAGTACTTC.